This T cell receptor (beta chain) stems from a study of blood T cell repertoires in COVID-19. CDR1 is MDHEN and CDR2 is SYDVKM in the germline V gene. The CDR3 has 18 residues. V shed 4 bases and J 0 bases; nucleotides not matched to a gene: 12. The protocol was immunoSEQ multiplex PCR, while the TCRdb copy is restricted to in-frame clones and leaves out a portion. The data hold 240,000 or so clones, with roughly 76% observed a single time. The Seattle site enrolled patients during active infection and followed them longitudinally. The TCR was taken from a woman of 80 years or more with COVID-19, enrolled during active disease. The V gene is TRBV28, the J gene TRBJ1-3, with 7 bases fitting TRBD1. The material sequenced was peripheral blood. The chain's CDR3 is CASSSPTTGRFSGNTIYF. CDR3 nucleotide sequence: TGTGCCAGCAGTTCCCCGACGACAGGGCGATTCTCTGGAAACACCATATATTTT.